Listed below are T cell receptor beta chains from one sample, sequenced in a study of post-analysis software for immune sequencing data. From the PCR reads, TCRdb called clonotypes with MiXCR, one entry per CDR3 protein. The sample contains 250,000 to 300,000 distinct CDR3 sequences, 30% to 45% of which appear only once. Sequenced input: blood. The receptors come from a girl aged 5 to 17 with multiple sclerosis. The CDR3 runs from the conserved cysteine through the conserved F or W. The order of the fields is J gene, D gene, V gene, CDR3 length, clone size, CDR3 DNA, CDR3 protein. The D gene is left open where the match is weak. The size of a clone is reported for some rows only, either as once, few or many, or as a class for expanded clones.

>TRBJ2-2|NA|TRBV9|15|NA
TGTGCCAGCAGCGGGGACTGGAAGAACACCGGGGAGCTGTTTTTT
CASSGDWKNTGELFF
>TRBJ2-7|NA|TRBV4-2|17|once
TGTGCCAGCAGCCAGGAACTGACACAGCCTCACTCCTACGAGCAGTACTTC
CASSQELTQPHSYEQYF
>TRBJ2-5|TRBD2|TRBV13|17|few
TGTGCCAGCAGCGCCCTAAACTCCCTAGCGGGACAAGAGACCCAGTACTTC
CASSALNSLAGQETQYF
>TRBJ1-1|NA|TRBV12-3/TRBV12-4|13|few
TGTGCCAGCACCCTTCGGAGCAACACTGAAGCTTTCTTT
CASTLRSNTEAFF
>TRBJ2-3|NA|TRBV27|13|NA
TGTGCCAGCAGTATACAAGGGACAGATACGCAGTATTTT
CASSIQGTDTQYF
>TRBJ2-1|TRBD2|TRBV6-1|18|NA
TGTGCCAGCAGTCCCGGACTAGCGGGGGCTTCTCCGCACAATGAGCAGTTCTTC
CASSPGLAGASPHNEQFF
>TRBJ1-1|NA|TRBV11-2|13|many
TGTGCCAGCAGCTCAGCAACAACAGGAAGGGCTTTCTTT
CASSSATTGRAFF
>TRBJ2-2|NA|TRBV20-1|15|NA
TGCAGTGCTAGAGATTACAGGACGAACACCGGGGAGCTGTTTTTT
CSARDYRTNTGELFF
>TRBJ2-7|NA|TRBV7-6|15|NA
TGTGCCAGCAGCCCAGGTGGGACCAGGGCTTACGAGCAGTACTTC
CASSPGGTRAYEQYF
>TRBJ1-2|NA|TRBV29-1|15|many
TGCAGCGTTGAAGATACACAGGGAGAGGACTATGGCTACACCTTC
CSVEDTQGEDYGYTF
>TRBJ2-7|NA|TRBV10-3|13|NA
TGTGCCATCAGTGAGCCGAGTCTCTACGAGCAGTACTTC
CAISEPSLYEQYF
>TRBJ1-1|NA|TRBV15|15|NA
TGTGCCACCAGCAGAGTTGGGGCGGGGAACACTGAAGCTTTCTTT
CATSRVGAGNTEAFF
>TRBJ2-5|TRBD1|TRBV5-1|15|NA
TGCGCCAGCACACAACCGGGACAGCCACAAGAGACCCAGTACTTC
CASTQPGQPQETQYF
>TRBJ1-4|NA|TRBV20-1|13|few
TGCAGTGCTAGTTCCAGGGCGGGTGAAAAACTGTTTTTT
CSASSRAGEKLFF
>TRBJ2-5|NA|TRBV7-7|13|once
TGTGCTAGCAGCTTATCAAGTCAAGAGACCCAGTACTTC
CASSLSSQETQYF
>TRBJ2-5|TRBD2|TRBV9|16|many
TGTGCCAGCAGCGGCGGACTAGCGGGGGTCCAGGAGACCCAGTACTTC
CASSGGLAGVQETQYF
>TRBJ2-3|NA|TRBV7-9|15|many
TGTGCCAGCAGCCCCATAACGGGGCGCACAGATACGCAGTATTTT
CASSPITGRTDTQYF
>TRBJ2-5|TRBD1|TRBV20-1|13|many
TGCAGTGCTCCCCTCACAGGGGGAGAGACCCAGTACTTC
CSAPLTGGETQYF
>TRBJ1-5|NA|TRBV20-1|14|many
TGCAGTGCTAGAGATGGGTCAGGGAATCAGCCCCAGCATTTT
CSARDGSGNQPQHF
>TRBJ2-1|NA|TRBV29-1|11|many
TGCAGCGTTCTCCCGTACAATGAGCAGTTCTTC
CSVLPYNEQFF
>TRBJ1-5|NA|TRBV15|13|NA
TGTGCCACCGCCCAGGGTAGTAATCAGCCCCAGCATTTT
CATAQGSNQPQHF
>TRBJ2-5|TRBD2|TRBV20-1|18|NA
TGCAGTGCTAGCGGGGGGGGCCAGCGGGGGTACTACCAAGAGACCCAGTACTTC
CSASGGGQRGYYQETQYF
>TRBJ1-2|TRBD1|TRBV7-9|12|many
TGTGCCAGCGATAGGACAGGGGATGGCTACACCTTC
CASDRTGDGYTF
>TRBJ2-2|TRBD2|TRBV6-1|12|NA
TGTGCCAGCCACCGGGGGGCCGGGGAGCTGTTTTTT
CASHRGAGELFF
>TRBJ2-1|TRBD2|TRBV7-2|16|few
TGTGCCAGCAGCCCGAGGGGACGGGGGGGCTACAATGAGCAGTTCTTC
CASSPRGRGGYNEQFF
>TRBJ2-2|NA|TRBV18|13|few
TGTGCCAGCTCACCACGACGCACCGGGGAGCTGTTTTTT
CASSPRRTGELFF
>TRBJ2-3|TRBD2|TRBV7-3|15|NA
TGTGCCAGCAGCTTTTCCGGGAGGGATACAGATACGCAGTATTTT
CASSFSGRDTDTQYF
>TRBJ2-1|NA|TRBV28|12|many
TGTGCCAGCAGTCCAAGGGGACATGAGCAGTTCTTC
CASSPRGHEQFF